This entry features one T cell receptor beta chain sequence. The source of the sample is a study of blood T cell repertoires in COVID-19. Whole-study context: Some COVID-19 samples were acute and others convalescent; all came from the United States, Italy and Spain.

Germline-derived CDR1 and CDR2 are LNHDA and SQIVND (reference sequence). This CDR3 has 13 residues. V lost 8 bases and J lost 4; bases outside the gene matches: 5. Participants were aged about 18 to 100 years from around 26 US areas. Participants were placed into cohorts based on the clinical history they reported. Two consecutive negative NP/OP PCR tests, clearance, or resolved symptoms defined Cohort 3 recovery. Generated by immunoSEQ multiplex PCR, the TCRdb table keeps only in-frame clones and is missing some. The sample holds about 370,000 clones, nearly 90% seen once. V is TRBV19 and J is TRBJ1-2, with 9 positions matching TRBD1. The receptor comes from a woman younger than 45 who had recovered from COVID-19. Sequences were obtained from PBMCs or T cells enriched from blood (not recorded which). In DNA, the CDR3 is TGTGCCAGTGAAAAGACAGGGGGCTATGGCTACACCTTC. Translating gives CASEKTGGYGYTF.